This TCR beta chain was recovered during a study of blood T cell repertoires in COVID-19. Clones were sequenced by immunoSEQ multiplex PCR, and TCRdb holds only the in-frame ones, with some missing. The sample has 130,000 or so clones; approximately 90% are singletons. With 10 bases clipped from V and 7 bases from J, the junction kept 10 bases outside the gene matches. Germline CDR1 and CDR2: MNHNY and SVGAGI (reference sequence). The CDR3 length is 13 residues. Sequenced input: peripheral blood. V is TRBV6-6 and J is TRBJ1-2, with 9 bases fitting TRBD1. The source is a human donor with COVID-19, enrolled during active disease. The donor label of this sample is uncertain. This CDR3 is CATDRGPRTGYTF. CDR3 DNA: TGTGCCACGGACAGGGGACCCCGTACTGGCTACACCTTC.